What follows is one T cell receptor beta chain and its context. Its specificity is not known. The record originates from a study of T-cell memory formation after mild COVID-19. MiXCR, run by TCRdb on the 5' RACE reads, gives a single entry per CDR3 protein. The table records about 400,000 distinct CDR3 sequences, 15% to 20% of them present only once. Trimming stripped 4 bases from V and 6 bases from J, with 16 bases between. The CDR3 consists of 15 residues. Germline values: CDR1 SGHTA, CDR2 FQGTGA. Whole-study findings and limits: Shrinking CD4+ clones were chiefly CM and EM; CD8+ ones were chiefly EMRA. A subset of responding clones appeared in pre-infection memory, suggesting cross-reactive memory joined.

The chain recombines TRBV7-3 with TRBJ1-3; a weak D match, TRBD1 (6 bases). The sample consisted of PBMCs or a T cell subset sorted from them (not recorded which). The sequence was obtained from a man between 18 and 29 years old who had mild COVID-19 (a few samples of this study predate the infection). Cell type and time point are not known. In nucleotides, the CDR3 is TGTGCCAGCAGCTCCTCGGGGGGGGCCTCAAACACCATATATTTT. This sequence encodes CASSSSGGASNTIYF.